This T cell receptor beta chain was sequenced during a study of T cells in Graves' hyperthyroidism and ophthalmopathy. The CDR3 loop spans 11 amino acids. Germline CDR1 reads DFQATT; CDR2 reads SNEGSKA (reference sequence). V shed 8 bases and J shed 6 bases, with 12 bases lying between them. A patient was excluded if there was uncontrolled infection, other autoimmune disease, pregnancy or lactation. The table lists this clonotype with a few counts. The antigen is not known. Amplification of TCR beta CDR3 regions used RNA as the template. First-round RT-PCR targeting the TCR CDR3 was performed with the HTBI primer set. One entry per CDR3 protein, called by TCRdb with MiXCR from the multiplex PCR reads. The data contain a few hundred thousand distinct CDR3 sequences, approximately 15% of them singletons. Overall study results and limits: Most thyroid-expanded clonotypes above 0.001 were also found in blood. A median approximately 6.8 months before onset, the model predicted ophthalmopathy.

This receptor was taken from a woman aged 25 to 39 with Graves' hyperthyroidism. Material for sequencing was blood. The rearrangement uses TRBV20-1 and TRBJ2-3; D remains unclear. In DNA, the CDR3 is TGCAGTTCCCCCTTGCGCGATACGCAGTATTTT. This translates into CSSPLRDTQYF.